What follows are 32 T cell receptor beta chains derived from one specimen sequenced in a study of early T cells in non-severe SARS-CoV-2 infection. TCRdb reanalysed the 5' RACE reads using MiXCR and keeps one entry per CDR3 protein. This sample has about 60,000 distinct CDR3 sequences; 8% to 9% occur once, and the top ten carry 17%. The specimen was whole blood. The receptors originated from an adult who was a healthcare worker with PCR-confirmed SARS-CoV-2 infection or an uninfected control (not recorded which).

For this clonotype: Mismatch with germline at one junction end may stem from a read error. The V call is TRBV7-2, the J call TRBJ2-3, with D uncertain. Germline V gives CDR1 SGHTA, CDR2 FQGNSA. The CDR3 loop spans 11 amino acids. The CDR3 bases are TGTGCCAGCAGCTTAAAACTAATGTACGATTTT. Protein sequence: CASSLKLMYDF.

This clonotype was counted at least ten times. The rearrangement links TRBV28 to TRBJ2-7; 9 bases agree with TRBD2. Looked up from germline, CDR1 is MDHEN and CDR2 is SYDVKM. Trimming at V came to 3 bases and at J to 3 bases, leaving 3 bases not matched to a gene. This CDR3 is built from 14 residues. The DNA for the CDR3 is TGTGCCAGCAGTTTTAGCGGGAGTTTCTACGAGCAGTACTTC. Protein: CASSFSGSFYEQYF.

Ten or more counts support this clonotype. The chain combines TRBV7-2 with TRBJ2-1, with 8 positions matching TRBD2. V lost 2 bases, J lost 3 bases, and 15 bases stayed unmatched. Germline CDR1 and CDR2: SGHTA and FQGNSA. This CDR3 contains 19 residues. The CDR3, as DNA: TGTGCCAGCAGCTTACGAGGTGTCTGGCTAGCGGGTAACTACAATGAGCAGTTCTTC. Translation: CASSLRGVWLAGNYNEQFF. The variable domain in full, completed from reference TRBV7-2 and TRBJ2-1, reads GAGVSQSPSNKVTEKGKDVELRCDPISGHTALYWYRQSLGQGLEFLIYFQGNSAPDKSGLPSDRFSAERTGGSVSTLTIQRTQQEDSAVYLCASSLRGVWLAGNYNEQFFGPGTRLTVL.

V and J are TRBV12-3 or TRBV12-4 and TRBJ1-1, with D uncertain. The CDR3 length is 11 residues. V was cut by 3 bases and J by 5 bases, with 4 bases left in between. CDR3 amino acids: CASSFMTEAFF. The CDR3 nucleotides are TGTGCCAGCAGTTTTATGACTGAAGCTTTCTTT.

The chain carries TRBV25-1 and TRBJ1-6; 9 nucleotides agree with TRBD1. This CDR3 is built from 14 residues. Losses at the gene ends were 6 bases for V and 9 bases for J; bases not matched to a gene: 6. The germline V gene has CDR1 MGHDK and CDR2 SYGVNS. The DNA of the CDR3 is TGTGCCAGCAGAGCCGGGACAGGGATTTCACCCCTCCACTTT. Amino acids: CASRAGTGISPLHF.

This clonotype was counted ten times or more. The chain combines TRBV7-2 with TRBJ2-7, with D tentatively TRBD2 (7 bases). The CDR3 length is 14 residues. Trimming shortened V by 5 bases and J by 0 bases, and 11 bases separated the two germline ends. Per germline, CDR1 SGHTA and CDR2 FQGNSA. The CDR3, as DNA: TGTGCCAGCAGCAAGGGGGGGATCTCCTACGAGCAGTACTTC. It specifies CASSKGGISYEQYF.

This clonotype showed up many times. The chain is built from TRBV27 and TRBJ2-1; no definite D call. The CDR3 runs to 13 residues. Looked up from germline, CDR1 is MNHEY and CDR2 is SMNVEV (reference sequence). With 2 bases removed from V and 8 bases from J, the gap between germline ends came to 10 bases. The CDR3 region is CASSLIYNHEQFF. CDR3 nucleotides: TGTGCCAGCAGTTTAATATATAACCATGAGCAGTTCTTC.

At least ten counts were recorded for this clonotype. The chain carries TRBV5-4 and TRBJ1-1, with D unclear. Germline-derived CDR1 and CDR2 are SGHNT and YYREEE (reference sequence). The CDR3 covers 14 residues. Trimming took off 1 base at V and 0 bases at J, with 7 bases between the two ends. CDR3 bases: TGTGCCAGCAGCTTGATACTCATGAACACTGAAGCTTTCTTT. It codes for CASSLILMNTEAFF. The variable domain in full, with the rest retrieved from reference TRBV5-4 and TRBJ1-1, is ETGVTQSPTHLIKTRGQQVTLRCSSQSGHNTVSWYQQALGQGPQFIFQYYREEENGRGNFPPRFSGLQFPNYSSELNVNALELDDSALYLCASSLILMNTEAFFGQGTRLTVV.

This clonotype was seen many times. The rearrangement links TRBV19 to TRBJ2-7; D remains unclear. The CDR3 has 15 residues. In germline, CDR1 is LNHDA, CDR2 SQIVND (reference sequence). Trimming removed 4 bases from V and 2 bases from J, with 15 bases in between. DNA for the CDR3: TGTGCCAGTAGTAGCTCTTTGGGCCCACCCTACGAGCAGTACTTC. It encodes CASSSSLGPPYEQYF.

This clonotype has ten or more counts. The rearrangement joins TRBV12-3 or TRBV12-4 to TRBJ2-7; TRBD2 matches 8 bases. The CDR3 covers 15 residues. With 5 bases clipped from V and 0 bases from J, the junction kept 6 bases outside the gene matches. Here the CDR3 reads CASSLLAASSYEQYF. The CDR3 bases are TGTGCCAGCAGTCTACTAGCGGCTAGCTCCTACGAGCAGTACTTC.

This clonotype has only a few counts. The J gene is TRBJ2-4, the V gene TRBV29-1, with a possible D match to TRBD1 (6 bases). The CDR3 totals 13 residues. CDR1 is SQVTM, CDR2 ANQGSEA, per germline. The V gene lost 4 bases and the J gene lost 2 bases, with 9 bases spanning the gap. CDR3 DNA sequence: TGCAGCGTTGCTGACAGGTCCAAAAACATTCAGTACTTC. Protein sequence: CSVADRSKNIQYF.

This chain uses TRBV3-1 with TRBJ1-2; D not resolved. This CDR3 has 16 amino acids. V lost 3 bases to trimming and J lost 3 bases, with 17 bases between them. Germline lookup yields CDR1 LGHDT and CDR2 YNNKEL (reference sequence). CDR3 residues: CASSHVSPSLYYGYTF. The CDR3 bases are TGTGCCAGCAGCCATGTATCGCCCTCGCTCTACTATGGCTACACCTTC.

This clonotype came up many times. The V call is TRBV2, the J call TRBJ2-1; D possibly uses TRBD1 or TRBD2 (6 bases each). The CDR3 covers 13 residues. The V end was cut by 6 bases, the J end by 8 bases, with 14 bases between. Looked up from germline, CDR1 is SNHLY and CDR2 is FYNNEI. In nucleotides, the CDR3 is TGTGCCAGCAGGGAGGGGGTCGCGGATGAGCAGTTCTTC. Protein sequence: CASREGVADEQFF. Full variable domain (rest looked up from reference TRBV2 and TRBJ2-1): EPEVTQTPSHQVTQMGQEVILRCVPISNHLYFYWYRQILGQKVEFLVSFYNNEISEKSEIFDDQFSVERPDGSNFTLKIRSTKLEDSAMYFCASREGVADEQFFGPGTRLTVL.

Ten or more counts support this clonotype. The V and J genes are TRBV4-2 and TRBJ2-5, with D perhaps matching TRBD2 (6 bases). The V gene's germline CDR1 is LGHNA and CDR2 YNFKEQ. Trimming took 1 base from V and 3 from J, leaving 12 bases between them. This CDR3 is built from 15 residues. In DNA form, the CDR3 reads TGTGCCAGCAGCCAAGTGTCGGGAGCAGAAGAGACCCAGTACTTC. This gives the protein CASSQVSGAEETQYF.

The chain employs TRBV5-1 and TRBJ1-2, with 8 bases aligning to TRBD1. This CDR3 is 14 amino acids long. Trimming took 4 bases from V and 7 from J; bases not matched to a gene: 9. In germline, CDR1 is SGHRS, CDR2 YFSETQ. The CDR3 region is CASSGTRTGSGYTF. The DNA for the CDR3 is TGCGCCAGCAGCGGCACCCGGACAGGGTCTGGCTACACCTTC.

The sample holds a few counts of this clonotype. The rearrangement links TRBV7-9 to TRBJ2-4; no definite D call. Trimming removed 4 bases at V and 9 bases at J, with 19 bases between. This CDR3 is 15 amino acids long. CDR1 is SEHNR, CDR2 FQNEAQ, per germline (reference sequence). The CDR3 DNA reads as TGTGCCAGCAGCTCCGCAAGAGGCCCAGCGAGCATTCAGTACTTC. This sequence encodes CASSSARGPASIQYF.

The genes are TRBV7-3 and TRBJ2-5; D possibly matches TRBD1 or TRBD2 (5 bases each). V gave up 1 base and J gave up 5 bases, with 11 bases separating them. The length of the CDR3 is 14 residues. Per the germline V gene, CDR1 is SGHTA and CDR2 is FQGTGA. CDR3 loop: CASSLNRGLETQYF. The DNA of the CDR3 is TGTGCCAGCAGCTTAAACCGGGGCTTGGAGACCCAGTACTTC.

About this clonotype itself: One end of the junction fails to match germline, which may point to a read error. The rearrangement uses TRBV30 and TRBJ1-1; a weak D match, TRBD1 (5 bases). Germline CDR1 GTSNPN, CDR2 SVGIG (reference sequence). This CDR3 has 14 residues. CDR3 protein: CAWTKRSGYGEVFF. CDR3 sequence (DNA): TGTGCCTGGACCAAACGGTCAGGGTACGGTGAAGTTTTCTTT.

The CDR3 coding sequence is TGTGCCAGCAGCCCTTCCTCAGCCAACACAGATACGCAGTATTTT. Translating it yields CASSPSSANTDTQYF. The rearrangement links TRBV7-9 to TRBJ2-3; D unresolved. The germline V gene has CDR1 SEHNR and CDR2 FQNEAQ (reference sequence). Trimming took 5 bases from V and 2 from J, leaving 14 bases between them. This CDR3 has 15 amino acids. Complete variable domain (other parts from reference TRBV7-9 and TRBJ2-3): DTGVSQNPRHKITKRGQNVTFRCDPISEHNRLYWYRQTLGQGPEFLTYFQNEAQLEKSRLLSDRFSAERPKGSFSTLEIQRTEQGDSAMYLCASSPSSANTDTQYFGPGTRLTVL.

In this sample, this clonotype turned up many times. The chain combines TRBV12-3 or TRBV12-4 with TRBJ1-6; D gene uncertain. With 2 bases removed from V and 8 bases from J, the gap between germline ends came to 13 bases. CDR3 length equals 15 residues. The CDR3 nucleotides read TGTGCCAGCAGTTTATGGTGGAATCGAGATTCACCCCTCCACTTT. This codes for CASSLWWNRDSPLHF.

In its sample, this clonotype was seen many times. For the CDR3, the DNA is TGTGCCAGCAGTTTAGCGGCCCCCTGGGCAGATACGCAGTATTTT. This sequence encodes CASSLAAPWADTQYF. V and J are TRBV12-3 or TRBV12-4 and TRBJ2-3; D is unresolved. CDR3 size: 15 residues. V was trimmed by 0 bases and J by 4 bases, leaving 11 bases between them.

This clonotype was seen ten or more times. The chain joins TRBV5-1 to TRBJ2-1; 7 bases are shared with TRBD2. CDR1 is SGHRS and CDR2 is YFSETQ in the germline V gene. CDR3 length: 15 residues. The ends lost 4 bases at V and 3 bases at J; junction bases unmatched: 7. The CDR3 sequence: CASSPGERDYNEQFF. The CDR3, as DNA: TGCGCCAGCAGCCCGGGGGAGCGGGACTACAATGAGCAGTTCTTC.

The chain employs TRBV6-1 and TRBJ1-2, with unresolved D. Germline values: CDR1 MNHNS, CDR2 SASEGT. V was cut by 8 bases and J by 4 bases, with 14 bases left in between. This CDR3 has 13 residues. DNA of the CDR3: TGTGCCAGCGGGCTCAGGAACCCCTATGGCTACACCTTC. As protein: CASGLRNPYGYTF.

The sample holds many counts of this clonotype. The chain has TRBV28 and TRBJ2-7, with 8 bases that match TRBD2. The V segment lost 4 bases and the J segment 9 bases; nucleotides outside the gene matches: 17. This CDR3 is built from 16 residues. Germline lookup yields CDR1 MDHEN and CDR2 SYDVKM. The CDR3: CASSYPGGKAGPGQYF. The CDR3 nucleotides are TGTGCCAGCAGTTACCCGGGGGGGAAAGCGGGACCTGGGCAGTACTTC.

This clonotype was recorded at least ten times. The gene calls are TRBV29-1 and TRBJ2-7, with 8 bases lining up with TRBD2. This CDR3 spans 12 amino acids. CDR1 and CDR2 from the germline V gene are SQVTM and ANQGSEA. After removal of 5 bases from V and 7 bases from J, the junction contained 7 bases not matched to a gene. The CDR3 here is CSVRDGTREQYF. The DNA for the CDR3 is TGCAGCGTTCGGGACGGGACTAGAGAGCAGTACTTC.

This clonotype was recorded at least ten times. The rearrangement uses TRBV12-3 or TRBV12-4 and TRBJ1-2; D is perhaps TRBD1 (6 bases). V was trimmed by 1 base and J by 4 bases, leaving 7 bases between them. This CDR3 contains 13 residues. The CDR3 nucleotides are TGTGCCAGCAGTTTAGGAGGGGGCTATGGCTACACCTTC. Translation: CASSLGGGYGYTF.

This clonotype was counted a few times. This chain joins TRBV4-3 and TRBJ2-3; 14 bases are a match to TRBD2. The CDR3 spans 18 residues. Trimming cost V 4 bases and J 5 bases; bases outside gene matches: 11. Germline CDR1 LGHNA, CDR2 YSLEER. For the CDR3, the DNA is TGCGCCAGCAGCCGTACGGGACTAGCGGGAGATGGGAGAGATACGCAGTATTTT. It specifies CASSRTGLAGDGRDTQYF.

This clonotype came up many times. The rearrangement uses TRBV20-1 and TRBJ2-7, with 9 positions matching TRBD1. J lost 2 bases, V lost 2 bases, and 7 bases had no gene match. The CDR3 is made up of 15 amino acids. The germline V gene has CDR1 DFQATT and CDR2 SNEGSKA (reference sequence). The CDR3 here is CSARPPGQGTYEQYF. The CDR3 DNA is TGCAGTGCTAGACCCCCCGGACAGGGGACCTACGAGCAGTACTTC.

Worth noting for this clonotype: A much larger clonotype is one base distant, so this may be a read error. The chain is built from TRBV28 and TRBJ1-1; TRBD1 is a possible D gene (6 bases). Germline loops: CDR1 MDHEN, CDR2 SYDVKM. The CDR3 is 15 amino acids. Here the CDR3 DNA reads TGTGACAGCAGTTTTGCGGTCAGGGGGAACACTGAAGCTTTCTTT. Encoded protein: CDSSFAVRGNTEAFF.

There are many counts of this clonotype. This rearrangement joins TRBV7-2 to TRBJ2-2; D may correspond to TRBD1 or TRBD2 (5 bases each). This CDR3 is built from 16 residues. V dropped 5 bases and J dropped 6 bases, with 19 bases sitting between them. From germline, CDR1 is SGHTA and CDR2 FQGNSA. The CDR3 loop is CASSPPGRRGAGELFF. The DNA of the CDR3 is TGTGCCAGCAGCCCTCCGGGACGTCGGGGTGCCGGGGAGCTGTTTTTT.

As to this clonotype: A much larger clone lies one base from this, so it may be a read error. The chain recombines TRBV7-9 with TRBJ2-3, with D hard to call. Germline V gives CDR1 SEHNR, CDR2 FQNEAQ (reference sequence). This CDR3 comprises 15 residues. CDR3 sequence reads: CANSLGVQGTDTQYF. CDR3 sequence (DNA): TGTGCCAACAGCTTAGGAGTCCAGGGCACAGATACGCAGTATTTT.

This clonotype was recorded many times. The genes are TRBV28 and TRBJ2-4; 10 positions agree with TRBD1. Per the germline V gene, CDR1 is MDHEN and CDR2 is SYDVKM. The V segment lost 5 bases and the J segment 2 bases; nucleotides outside the gene matches: 6. The CDR3 is made up of 16 amino acids. CDR3 sequence: CASSPLDRGTKNIQYF. CDR3 in DNA: TGTGCCAGCAGTCCCCTGGACAGGGGGACCAAAAACATTCAGTACTTC. Full variable domain (outside the CDR3, taken from reference TRBV28 and TRBJ2-4): DVKVTQSSRYLVKRTGEKVFLECVQDMDHENMFWYRQDPGLGLRLIYFSYDVKMKEKGDIPEGYSVSREKKERFSLILESASTNQTSMYLCASSPLDRGTKNIQYFGAGTRLSVL.